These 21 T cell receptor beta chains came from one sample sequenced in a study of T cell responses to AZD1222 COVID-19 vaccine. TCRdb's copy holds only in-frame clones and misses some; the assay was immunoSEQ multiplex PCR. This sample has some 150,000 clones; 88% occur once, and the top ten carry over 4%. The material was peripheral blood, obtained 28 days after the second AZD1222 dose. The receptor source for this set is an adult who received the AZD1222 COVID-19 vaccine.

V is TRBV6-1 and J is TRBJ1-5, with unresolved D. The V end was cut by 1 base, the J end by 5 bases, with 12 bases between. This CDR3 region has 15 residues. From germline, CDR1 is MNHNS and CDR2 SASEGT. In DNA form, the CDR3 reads TGTGCCAGCAGTGAAGAAGAAGGTCCTCATCAGCCCCAGCATTTT. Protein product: CASSEEEGPHQPQHF.

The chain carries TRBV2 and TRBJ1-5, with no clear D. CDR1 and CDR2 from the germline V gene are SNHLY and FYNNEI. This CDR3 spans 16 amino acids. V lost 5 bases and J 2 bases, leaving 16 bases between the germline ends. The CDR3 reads CASSKNQESGNQPQHF. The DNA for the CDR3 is TGTGCCAGCAGTAAAAACCAGGAGAGTGGCAATCAGCCCCAGCATTTT.

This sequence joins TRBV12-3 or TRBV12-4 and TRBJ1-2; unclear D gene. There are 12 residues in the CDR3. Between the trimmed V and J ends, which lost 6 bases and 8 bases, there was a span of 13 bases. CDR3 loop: CASRLPGGGYTF. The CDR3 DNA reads TGTGCCAGCAGATTACCCGGTGGCGGCTACACCTTC.

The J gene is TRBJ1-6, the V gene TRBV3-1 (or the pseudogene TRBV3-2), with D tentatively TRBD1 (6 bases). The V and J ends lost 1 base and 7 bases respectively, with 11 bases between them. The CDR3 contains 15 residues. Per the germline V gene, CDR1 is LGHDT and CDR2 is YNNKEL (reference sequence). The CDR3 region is CASSQVGQGNSPLHF. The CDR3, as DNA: TGTGCCAGCAGCCAAGTAGGGCAGGGGAATTCACCCCTCCACTTT.

CDR3 residues: CASSDSSGGTDTQYF. CDR3 nucleotides: TGTGCCAGCAGTGACTCTAGCGGGGGCACAGATACGCAGTATTTT. The V and J genes are TRBV6-4 and TRBJ2-3; the match to TRBD2 covers 8 bases. The germline V gene encodes CDR1 MRHNA and CDR2 SNTAGT. V was clipped by 0 bases and J by 1 base; unmatched bases: 0. This CDR3 has 15 amino acids.

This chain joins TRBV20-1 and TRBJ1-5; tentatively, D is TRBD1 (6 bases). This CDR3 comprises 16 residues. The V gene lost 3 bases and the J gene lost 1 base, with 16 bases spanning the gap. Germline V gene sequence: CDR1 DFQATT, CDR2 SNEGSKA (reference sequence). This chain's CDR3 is CSASDFLTGSNQPQHF. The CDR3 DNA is TGCAGTGCTAGTGATTTTTTGACAGGAAGCAATCAGCCCCAGCATTTT.

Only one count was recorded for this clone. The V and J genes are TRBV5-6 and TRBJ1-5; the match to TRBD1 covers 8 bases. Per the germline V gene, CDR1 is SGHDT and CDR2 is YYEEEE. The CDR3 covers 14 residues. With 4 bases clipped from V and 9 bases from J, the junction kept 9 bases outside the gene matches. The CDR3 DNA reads TGTGCCAGCAGCAGGGGACAGGAAAATTGGCCCCAGCATTTT. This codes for CASSRGQENWPQHF.

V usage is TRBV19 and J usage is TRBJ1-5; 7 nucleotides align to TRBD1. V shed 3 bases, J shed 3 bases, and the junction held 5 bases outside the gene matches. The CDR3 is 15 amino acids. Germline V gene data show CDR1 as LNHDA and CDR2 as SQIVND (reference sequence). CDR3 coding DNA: TGTGCCAGTAGTATTACGGACAGGATCAATCAGCCCCAGCATTTT. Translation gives CASSITDRINQPQHF.

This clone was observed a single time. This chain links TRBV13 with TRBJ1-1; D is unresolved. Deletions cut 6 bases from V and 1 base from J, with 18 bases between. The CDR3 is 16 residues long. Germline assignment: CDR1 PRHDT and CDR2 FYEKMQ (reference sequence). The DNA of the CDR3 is TGTGCCAGCAGGCGCGGGGAGAGGGTTAGGAACACTGAAGCTTTCTTT. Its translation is CASRRGERVRNTEAFF. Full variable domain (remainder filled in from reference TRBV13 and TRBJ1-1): AAGVIQSPRHLIKEKRETATLKCYPIPRHDTVYWYQQGPGQDPQFLISFYEKMQSDKGSIPDRFSAQQFSDYHSELNMSSLELGDSALYFCASRRGERVRNTEAFFGQGTRLTVV.

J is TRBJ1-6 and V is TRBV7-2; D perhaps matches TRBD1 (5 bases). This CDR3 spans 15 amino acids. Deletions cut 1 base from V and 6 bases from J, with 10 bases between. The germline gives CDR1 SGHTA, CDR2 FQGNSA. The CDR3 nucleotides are TGTGCCAGCAGCTTAGAAGGGGTTACTAATTCACCCCTCCACTTT. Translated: CASSLEGVTNSPLHF.

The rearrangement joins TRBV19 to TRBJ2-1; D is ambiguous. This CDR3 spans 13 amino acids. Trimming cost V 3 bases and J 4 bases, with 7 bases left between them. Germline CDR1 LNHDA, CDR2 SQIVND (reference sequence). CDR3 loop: CASSIMGYNEQFF. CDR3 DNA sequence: TGTGCCAGTAGTATTATGGGATACAATGAGCAGTTCTTC.

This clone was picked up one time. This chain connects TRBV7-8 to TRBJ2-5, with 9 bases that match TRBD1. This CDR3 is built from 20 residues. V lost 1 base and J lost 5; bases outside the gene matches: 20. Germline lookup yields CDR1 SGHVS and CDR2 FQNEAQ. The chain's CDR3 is CASSLENWDRVRVVGETQYF. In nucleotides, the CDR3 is TGTGCCAGCAGCTTAGAGAATTGGGACAGGGTTAGGGTAGTAGGGGAGACCCAGTACTTC.

Written as DNA, the CDR3 is TGTGCCAGCAGCTTAGCCGGGGGGGTCACTGAAGCTTTCTTT. Protein product: CASSLAGGVTEAFF. This chain connects TRBV7-9 to TRBJ1-1; D might be TRBD1 (5 bases). The CDR3 is 14 amino acids. V was shortened by 0 bases and J by 4 bases, with 9 bases between the two germline ends. Looked up from germline, CDR1 is SEHNR and CDR2 is FQNEAQ (reference sequence).

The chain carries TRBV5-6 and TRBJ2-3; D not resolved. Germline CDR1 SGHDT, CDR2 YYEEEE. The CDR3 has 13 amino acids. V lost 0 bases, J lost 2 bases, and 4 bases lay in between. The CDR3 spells CASSLGSTDTQYF. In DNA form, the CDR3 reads TGTGCCAGCAGCTTGGGCTCCACAGATACGCAGTATTTT.

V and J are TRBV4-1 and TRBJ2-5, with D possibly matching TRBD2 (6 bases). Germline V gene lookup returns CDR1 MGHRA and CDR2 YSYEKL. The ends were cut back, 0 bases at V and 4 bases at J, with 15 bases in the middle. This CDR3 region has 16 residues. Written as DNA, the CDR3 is TGCGCCAGCAGCCAAGAAGGTTCGAGGAGGGGAGAGACCCAGTACTTC. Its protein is CASSQEGSRRGETQYF.

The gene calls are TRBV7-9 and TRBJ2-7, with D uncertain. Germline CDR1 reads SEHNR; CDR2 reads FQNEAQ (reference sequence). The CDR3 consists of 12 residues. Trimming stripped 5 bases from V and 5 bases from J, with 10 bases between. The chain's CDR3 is CASSLVVHEQYF. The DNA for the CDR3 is TGTGCCAGCAGCCTAGTCGTTCACGAGCAGTACTTC.

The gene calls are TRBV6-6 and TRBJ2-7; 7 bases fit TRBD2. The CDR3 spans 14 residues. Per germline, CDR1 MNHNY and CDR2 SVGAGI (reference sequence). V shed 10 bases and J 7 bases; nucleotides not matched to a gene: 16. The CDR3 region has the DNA TGTGCCACCCGTTTCACGGGGACTAAAGGAGAGCAGTACTTC. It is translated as CATRFTGTKGEQYF.

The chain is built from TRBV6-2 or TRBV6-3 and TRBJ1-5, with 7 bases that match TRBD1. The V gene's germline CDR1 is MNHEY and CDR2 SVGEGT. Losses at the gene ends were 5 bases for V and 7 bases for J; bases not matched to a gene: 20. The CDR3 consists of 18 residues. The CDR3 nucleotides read TGTGCCAGCAGTCCCCATGGGGACAGCGCATCCCTTAGGCAGCCCCAGCATTTT. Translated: CASSPHGDSASLRQPQHF.

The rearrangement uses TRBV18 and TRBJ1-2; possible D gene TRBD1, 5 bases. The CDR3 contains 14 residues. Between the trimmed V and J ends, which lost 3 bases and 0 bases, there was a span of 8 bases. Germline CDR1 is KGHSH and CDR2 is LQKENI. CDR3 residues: CASSPLQANYGYTF. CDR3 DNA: TGTGCCAGCTCACCGCTACAGGCTAACTATGGCTACACCTTC.

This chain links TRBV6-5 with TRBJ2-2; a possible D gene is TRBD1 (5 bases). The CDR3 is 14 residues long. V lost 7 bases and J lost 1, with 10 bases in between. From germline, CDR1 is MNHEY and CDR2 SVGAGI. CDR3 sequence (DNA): TGTGCCAGCAAAGAAAGGGGGAACACCGGGGAGCTGTTTTTT. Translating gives CASKERGNTGELFF.

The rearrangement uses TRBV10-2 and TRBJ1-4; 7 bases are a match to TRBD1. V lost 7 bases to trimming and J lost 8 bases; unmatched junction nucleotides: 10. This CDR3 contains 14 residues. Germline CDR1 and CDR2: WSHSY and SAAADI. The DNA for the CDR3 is TGCGCCAGCACCGTGACAGGGACTGGGGAAAAACTGTTTTTT. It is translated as CASTVTGTGEKLFF.